These 30 T cell receptor beta chains were all obtained from the same sample, sequenced in a study of tumor-infiltrating T cells and Merkel cell polyomavirus. Whole-study context: The T cells studied were KLL-specific CD8+ cells against Merkel polyomavirus.

Immunohistochemistry showed robust Merkel cell polyomavirus Large T antigen staining in every patient's tumor. Clones were read by immunoSEQ multiplex PCR, and TCRdb kept only the in-frame ones, dropping some. This table has around 25,000 clones, 87% appearing once. The sequenced sample was lymph node tissue. The source is a man in his fifties or sixties with Merkel cell carcinoma.

This chain connects TRBV27 to TRBJ2-1; D gene ambiguous. The V and J ends lost 0 bases and 9 bases respectively, with 9 bases between them. CDR3 length: 13 residues. CDR1 is MNHEY, CDR2 SMNVEV, per germline (reference sequence). The CDR3 is CASSLSGRGEQFF. DNA for the CDR3: TGTGCCAGCAGTTTATCGGGTAGAGGTGAGCAGTTCTTC.

The chain links TRBV7-2 to TRBJ2-2; D uncertain. Germline V lookup: CDR1 SGHTA, CDR2 FQGNSA. This CDR3 region has 13 residues. V lost 5 bases to trimming and J lost 2 bases, with 6 bases between them. The CDR3 reads CASSAVNTGELFF. CDR3 bases: TGTGCCAGCAGCGCAGTCAACACCGGGGAGCTGTTTTTT.

This sequence joins TRBV2 and TRBJ1-5, with D perhaps TRBD1 (6 bases). V was trimmed by 7 bases and J by 0 bases, leaving 13 bases between them. The CDR3 sequence is 15 residues long. From germline, CDR1 is SNHLY and CDR2 FYNNEI. The CDR3 sequence: CASKQGTGSNQPQHF. The CDR3 bases are TGTGCCAGCAAACAGGGAACGGGTAGCAATCAGCCCCAGCATTTT.

This clone has just one count. The CDR3 region is CASSHNGAYEQYF. The CDR3 region has the DNA TGTGCCAGTAGCCACAACGGGGCCTACGAGCAGTACTTC. The chain combines TRBV19 with TRBJ2-7; possible D gene TRBD2, 5 bases. The CDR3 is 13 amino acids. The V gene lost 6 bases and the J gene lost 2 bases, with 11 bases spanning the gap. Germline values: CDR1 LNHDA, CDR2 SQIVND (reference sequence).

The J gene is TRBJ2-5, the V gene TRBV5-1; the match to TRBD2 covers 11 bases. The CDR3 totals 17 residues. Germline values: CDR1 SGHRS, CDR2 YFSETQ. V shed 4 bases and J 5 bases; nucleotides not matched to a gene: 13. CDR3 amino acids: CASSGVVAGGPRETQYF. In DNA, the CDR3 is TGCGCCAGCAGCGGGGTCGTAGCGGGGGGGCCACGGGAGACCCAGTACTTC.

This clone was recorded a few times. This chain connects TRBV5-8 to TRBJ1-1; D might be TRBD1 (5 bases). This CDR3 has 14 amino acids. V was trimmed by 5 bases and J by 1 base, leaving 12 bases between them. Germline lookup yields CDR1 SGHTS and CDR2 YDEGEE. As DNA, the CDR3 is TGTGCCAGCAGTTTTTCCACAGGGAACACTGAAGCTTTCTTT. It translates to CASSFSTGNTEAFF.

This chain joins TRBV6-6 and TRBJ2-7; D perhaps matches TRBD1 (6 bases). Germline CDR1 MNHNY, CDR2 SVGAGI (reference sequence). The ends were cut back, 5 bases at V and 2 bases at J, with 13 bases in the middle. CDR3 length equals 14 residues. In DNA, the CDR3 is TGTGCCAGCAGTCCTCTAGGGGGAACCTACGAGCAGTACTTC. This translates into CASSPLGGTYEQYF.

The count of this clone is one. This rearrangement joins TRBV27 to TRBJ2-1; D uncertain. CDR3 length: 12 residues. CDR1 and CDR2 from the germline V gene are MNHEY and SMNVEV (reference sequence). V dropped 3 bases and J dropped 7 bases, with 7 bases sitting between them. CDR3 protein: CASSFYGNEQFF. In DNA form, the CDR3 reads TGTGCCAGCAGTTTTTACGGGAATGAGCAGTTCTTC.

This clone was counted once. The chain joins TRBV9 to TRBJ2-1; 9 positions agree with TRBD1. Germline V gene sequence: CDR1 SGDLS, CDR2 YYNGEE. CDR3 length equals 15 residues. With 3 bases clipped from V and 6 bases from J, the junction kept 7 bases outside the gene matches. The CDR3 reads CASSGQGQGANEQFF. DNA of the CDR3: TGTGCCAGCAGCGGTCAGGGACAGGGCGCCAATGAGCAGTTCTTC. Based on the CDR3 plus reference TRBV9 and TRBJ2-1, the full variable domain is DSGVTQTPKHLITATGQRVTLRCSPRSGDLSVYWYQQSLDQGLQFLIQYYNGEERAKGNILERFSAQQFPDLHSELNLSSLELGDSALYFCASSGQGQGANEQFFGPGTRLTVL.

The chain employs TRBV2 and TRBJ2-2, with 12 bases that match TRBD2. V shed 7 bases, J shed 6 bases, and the junction held 6 bases outside the gene matches. This CDR3 contains 15 residues. CDR1 is SNHLY, CDR2 FYNNEI, per germline. The CDR3, as DNA: TGTGCCAGCACTAGCGGGGGGGCTTTGTCCGGGGAGCTGTTTTTT. Protein product: CASTSGGALSGELFF.

J is TRBJ1-2 and V is TRBV4-3; tentative D call: TRBD1 (5 bases). The ends were cut back, 4 bases at V and 4 bases at J, with 13 bases in the middle. This CDR3 has 14 residues. Germline V gives CDR1 LGHNA, CDR2 YSLEER. The CDR3 DNA follows: TGCGCCAGCAGCCTTCACGACAGCCGCTATGGCTACACCTTC. Its protein product is CASSLHDSRYGYTF.

This rearrangement joins TRBV7-6 to TRBJ1-1; no firm D call. The CDR3 contains 16 residues. V lost 3 bases and J lost 5, with 19 bases in between. Germline V gene sequence: CDR1 SGHVS, CDR2 FNYEAQ. CDR3 bases: TGTGCCAGCAGCTTGTTGAGGGTCCCTTATCCGACTGAAGCTTTCTTT. It specifies CASSLLRVPYPTEAFF. Full variable domain (remainder filled in from reference TRBV7-6 and TRBJ1-1): GAGVSQSPRYKVTKRGQDVALRCDPISGHVSLYWYRQALGQGPEFLTYFNYEAQQDKSGLPNDRFSAERPEGSISTLTIQRTEQRDSAMYRCASSLLRVPYPTEAFFGQGTRLTVV.

The chain uses TRBV27 and TRBJ2-3, with D possibly being TRBD1 (5 bases). V dropped 0 bases and J dropped 4 bases, with 11 bases sitting between them. This CDR3 contains 15 residues. In germline, CDR1 is MNHEY, CDR2 SMNVEV (reference sequence). For the CDR3, the DNA is TGTGCCAGCAGTTTATCCAGGGAAGGGGCAGATACGCAGTATTTT. Translated, it gives CASSLSREGADTQYF.

The chain carries TRBV4-2 and TRBJ2-2; 11 positions agree with TRBD1. Unmatched junction bases numbered 8, after V lost 3 bases and J lost 5 bases. This CDR3 is 17 amino acids long. Germline V gene sequence: CDR1 LGHNA, CDR2 YNFKEQ. CDR3: CASSQHGQGANTGELFF. In DNA form, the CDR3 reads TGTGCCAGCAGCCAGCACGGACAGGGGGCAAATACCGGGGAGCTGTTTTTT.

The genes are TRBV9 and TRBJ2-6; possible D gene TRBD1, 5 bases. V gave up 3 bases and J gave up 1 base, with 11 bases separating them. CDR3 size: 16 residues. Germline V lookup: CDR1 SGDLS, CDR2 YYNGEE. The DNA for the CDR3 is TGTGCCAGCAGCGCTAGTCGACAGTCTGGGGCCAACGTCCTGACTTTC. It encodes CASSASRQSGANVLTF.

This chain uses TRBV29-1 with TRBJ2-2; 9 bases line up with TRBD2. The V and J ends lost 7 bases and 6 bases, in that order; junction bases with no gene match: 9. Germline V gene sequence: CDR1 SQVTM, CDR2 ANQGSEA. The CDR3 contains 14 residues. CDR3 sequence: CSAISGGSAGELFF. The CDR3 nucleotides read TGCAGCGCCATTAGCGGGGGATCGGCCGGGGAGCTGTTTTTT.

The chain combines TRBV6-5 with TRBJ1-1; D unresolved. The CDR3 contains 13 residues. The germline gives CDR1 MNHEY, CDR2 SVGAGI. V lost 5 bases, J lost 1 base, and 8 bases lay in between. The CDR3 loop reads CASSATRNTEAFF. The CDR3 DNA is TGTGCCAGCAGTGCCACCAGGAACACTGAAGCTTTCTTT.

This sequence joins TRBV10-3 and TRBJ2-5; perhaps TRBD1 as D (5 bases). Germline CDR1 ENHRY, CDR2 SYGVKD. The CDR3 consists of 13 residues. Trimming removed 6 bases from V and 2 bases from J, with 10 bases in between. For the CDR3, the DNA is TGTGCCATCAGATCGGACATACAAGAGACCCAGTACTTC. This gives the protein CAIRSDIQETQYF.

The rearrangement links TRBV7-8 to TRBJ2-1; D not resolved. CDR1 and CDR2 from the germline V gene are SGHVS and FQNEAQ. The CDR3 consists of 14 residues. The germline V and J ends were trimmed by 5 bases and 7 bases, with 15 bases remaining between them. CDR3 sequence reads: CASSPLGDGNEQFF. In nucleotides, the CDR3 is TGTGCCAGCAGCCCGCTGGGTGACGGGAATGAGCAGTTCTTC.

In its sample, this clone was seen a few times. V is TRBV27 and J is TRBJ2-7, with 14 nucleotides matching TRBD2. The ends lost 5 bases at V and 2 bases at J; junction bases unmatched: 5. This CDR3 region has 16 residues. CDR1 and CDR2 (germline): MNHEY, SMNVEV (reference sequence). DNA of the CDR3: TGTGCCAGCAGTGGACTAGCGGGGGGAATAACCTACGAGCAGTACTTC. Its translation: CASSGLAGGITYEQYF.

The gene calls are TRBV28 and TRBJ2-7; 8 positions match TRBD1. Germline CDR1 and CDR2: MDHEN and SYDVKM. This CDR3 is built from 14 residues. V shed 8 bases and J 3 bases; nucleotides not matched to a gene: 9. The CDR3 DNA sequence: TGTGCCAGCGCCTCCGGACAGGGTATCTACGAGCAGTACTTC. Residues: CASASGQGIYEQYF.

The V gene is TRBV5-4, the J gene TRBJ2-3, with D maybe TRBD2 (5 bases). The CDR3 runs to 13 residues. CDR1 is SGHNT, CDR2 YYREEE, per germline (reference sequence). V was shortened by 4 bases and J by 7 bases, with 13 bases between the two germline ends. The CDR3 DNA reads TGTGCCAGCAGCACCGGACTGGGGTATACGCAGTATTTT. This gives the protein CASSTGLGYTQYF.

The CDR3 sequence: CASSSTGAGGYTF. CDR3 DNA sequence: TGTGCCAGCAGCTCTACAGGGGCCGGGGGCTACACCTTC. The J gene is TRBJ1-2, the V gene TRBV5-6; TRBD1 matches at 7 bases. From germline, CDR1 is SGHDT and CDR2 YYEEEE. The CDR3 is 13 amino acids. The V gene end was trimmed by 3 bases and the J gene end by 8 bases; junction bases not matched to a gene: 7.

The table lists this clone with a few counts. The chain has TRBV28 and TRBJ1-2; 7 nucleotides line up with TRBD1. V gave up 5 bases and J gave up 4 bases; unmatched junction bases: 13. The CDR3 has 16 amino acids. Per germline, CDR1 MDHEN and CDR2 SYDVKM. In DNA, the CDR3 is TGTGCCAGCAGTACCAATATTATAAAGGGGGCCTATGGCTACACCTTC. Translation gives CASSTNIIKGAYGYTF.

This chain connects TRBV19 to TRBJ2-7, with 7 bases fitting TRBD1. With V trimmed by 6 bases and J by 5 bases, 4 bases remained unmatched. CDR3 length: 12 residues. Germline values: CDR1 LNHDA, CDR2 SQIVND (reference sequence). The CDR3 region is CASRATGDEQYF. The DNA for the CDR3 is TGTGCCAGTAGAGCTACAGGGGACGAGCAGTACTTC.

V is TRBV5-1 and J is TRBJ1-4; a possible D gene is TRBD1 (5 bases). The CDR3 has 16 amino acids. V lost 4 bases, J lost 0 bases, and 13 bases lay in between. Germline CDR1 reads SGHRS; CDR2 reads YFSETQ. The DNA for the CDR3 is TGCGCCAGCAGCCCGGGGGAGTTCACAACTAATGAAAAACTGTTTTTT. Translation gives CASSPGEFTTNEKLFF.

The rearrangement joins TRBV4-2 to TRBJ2-2; TRBD2 agrees at 8 bases. Unmatched junction bases numbered 10, after V lost 4 bases and J lost 6 bases. This CDR3 is 16 amino acids long. Germline assignment: CDR1 LGHNA and CDR2 YNFKEQ. The CDR3 is CASSPRIAGWAGELFF. CDR3 nucleotide sequence: TGTGCCAGCAGCCCACGGATAGCGGGATGGGCCGGGGAGCTGTTTTTT.

The chain carries TRBV2 and TRBJ1-4; 10 nucleotides agree with TRBD1. Germline assignment: CDR1 SNHLY and CDR2 FYNNEI. The CDR3 loop spans 15 amino acids. With V trimmed by 7 bases and J by 11 bases, 13 bases remained unmatched. The CDR3 is CASTLDSGQGWKLFF. The CDR3 nucleotides are TGTGCCAGCACCTTAGATTCGGGACAGGGGTGGAAACTGTTTTTT.

V is TRBV11-2 and J is TRBJ1-1; D call uncertain. The V end was cut by 1 base, the J end by 0 bases, with 9 bases between. The CDR3 covers 15 residues. Germline V gene data show CDR1 as SGHAT and CDR2 as FQNNGV. The CDR3 DNA is TGTGCCAGCAGCTTAGGAGTTACAGTGAACACTGAAGCTTTCTTT. Translating it yields CASSLGVTVNTEAFF.

Only a few counts were recorded for this clone. The chain is built from TRBV30 and TRBJ1-1; TRBD1 aligns across 7 bases. This CDR3 has 14 residues. CDR1 and CDR2 (germline): GTSNPN, SVGIG (reference sequence). Losses at the gene ends were 4 bases for V and 0 bases for J; bases not matched to a gene: 5. CDR3: CAWNTGTVNTEAFF. In DNA form, the CDR3 reads TGTGCCTGGAACACCGGGACAGTGAACACTGAAGCTTTCTTT.